The rows below give T cell receptor beta chains drawn from one sample of a study of T cell repertoires in cytomegalovirus infection. Their recognized antigens are unknown. One entry per CDR3 protein, called by TCRdb with MiXCR from the reads. Of roughly 990,000 distinct CDR3 sequences in the sample, about a third are singletons; the top ten hold around an eighth. The sample in question was cultured CD8+ T cells from PBMCs, obtained from culture after CMV antigen stimulation. Receptor source: a human donor in good health (CMV status not recorded). Some clones in this sample may be carry-over from other donors' samples. CDR3s include the opening cysteine and the closing phenylalanine or tryptophan. D genes are given only for firm matches. Clone sizes are given selectively: once, few, many, or a class where the clone is expanded.

CDR3 protein: CATGTGGQPQHF
CDR3 DNA: TGTGCCACCGGGACAGGGGGCCAGCCCCAGCATTTT
D gene: TRBD1
V gene: TRBV25-1
clone size: few
J gene: TRBJ1-5

CDR3 protein: CASSPSPGSTGELFF
CDR3 DNA: TGTGCCAGCAGCCCCAGTCCGGGGTCCACCGGGGAGCTGTTTTTT
D gene: -
V gene: TRBV7-6
clone size: many
J gene: TRBJ2-2

CDR3 protein: CAHQEGTARHYGYTF
CDR3 DNA: TGTGCCCATCAGGAGGGGACAGCGCGCCACTATGGCTACACCTTC
D gene: TRBD1
V gene: TRBV10-3
clone size: -
J gene: TRBJ1-2

CDR3 protein: CASSGTGILPTGELFF
CDR3 DNA: TGTGCCAGCAGCGGAACCGGGATCCTGCCTACCGGGGAGCTGTTTTTT
D gene: -
V gene: TRBV7-6
clone size: many
J gene: TRBJ2-2

CDR3 protein: CASSPEGDSASGEQFF
CDR3 DNA: TGTGCCAGCAGCCCTGAAGGGGATTCGGCTAGCGGGGAGCAGTTCTTC
D gene: TRBD2
V gene: TRBV6-8
clone size: -
J gene: TRBJ2-1

CDR3 protein: CASSLSGGGITGELFF
CDR3 DNA: TGCGCCAGCAGCTTGTCAGGCGGGGGTATCACCGGGGAGCTGTTTTTT
D gene: TRBD2
V gene: TRBV5-1
clone size: -
J gene: TRBJ2-2

CDR3 protein: CAWGEQFF
CDR3 DNA: TGTGCCTGGGGTGAGCAGTTCTTC
D gene: -
V gene: TRBV2
clone size: -
J gene: TRBJ2-1

CDR3 protein: CASSYLHHEQFF
CDR3 DNA: TGTGCCAGCAGTTACCTCCATCATGAGCAGTTCTTC
D gene: -
V gene: TRBV6-6
clone size: -
J gene: TRBJ2-1

CDR3 protein: CASSHGQFYGYTF
CDR3 DNA: TGTGCCAGCAGCCACGGACAGTTCTATGGCTACACCTTC
D gene: -
V gene: TRBV6-6
clone size: few
J gene: TRBJ1-2

CDR3 protein: CASRTGGANTDTQYF
CDR3 DNA: TGTGCCAGCAGGACGGGGGGCGCCAACACAGATACGCAGTATTTT
D gene: -
V gene: TRBV12-3/TRBV12-4
clone size: many
J gene: TRBJ2-3

CDR3 protein: CASSLAYFGSTEAFF
CDR3 DNA: TGCGCCAGCAGCTTGGCCTACTTTGGAAGCACTGAAGCTTTCTTT
D gene: -
V gene: TRBV5-1
clone size: few
J gene: TRBJ1-1

CDR3 protein: CASSLGTVGNAIYF
CDR3 DNA: TGTGCCAGCAGCTTAGGGACAGTAGGAAACGCCATATATTTT
D gene: -
V gene: TRBV7-8
clone size: -
J gene: TRBJ1-3

CDR3 protein: CASSLMGQGEKLFF
CDR3 DNA: TGTGCCAGCAGCTTAATGGGACAGGGTGAAAAACTGTTTTTT
D gene: TRBD1
V gene: TRBV7-9
clone size: -
J gene: TRBJ1-4

CDR3 protein: CASSQGTPYEKLFF
CDR3 DNA: TGCGCCAGCAGCCAGGGTACCCCCTATGAAAAACTGTTTTTT
D gene: -
V gene: TRBV4-3
clone size: -
J gene: TRBJ1-4

CDR3 protein: CASALGEELSYNSPLHF
CDR3 DNA: TGTGCCAGCGCCCTCGGGGAGGAACTCTCCTATAATTCACCCCTCCACTTT
D gene: -
V gene: TRBV28
clone size: -
J gene: TRBJ1-6

CDR3 protein: CASSLTQGQGRNEQYF
CDR3 DNA: TGTGCCAGCAGTTTAACTCAGGGACAGGGTAGAAACGAGCAGTACTTC
D gene: TRBD1
V gene: TRBV27
clone size: few
J gene: TRBJ2-7

CDR3 protein: CASSPGLAGVEQFF
CDR3 DNA: TGTGCCAGCAGCCCGGGACTAGCGGGGGTTGAGCAGTTCTTC
D gene: TRBD2
V gene: TRBV5-4
clone size: -
J gene: TRBJ2-1

CDR3 protein: CASSLVGALRETQYF
CDR3 DNA: TGTGCCAGCAGCTTAGTCGGGGCCCTTCGGGAGACCCAGTACTTC
D gene: -
V gene: TRBV7-2
clone size: -
J gene: TRBJ2-5

CDR3 protein: CASSLRPIVSYNEQFF
CDR3 DNA: TGTGCCAGCAGCTTACGTCCGATTGTCTCCTACAATGAGCAGTTCTTC
D gene: -
V gene: TRBV11-2
clone size: few
J gene: TRBJ2-1

CDR3 protein: CASSPDRYLNEQFF
CDR3 DNA: TGTGCCAGCAGTCCAGACAGGTACCTCAATGAGCAGTTCTTC
D gene: -
V gene: TRBV28
clone size: -
J gene: TRBJ2-1

CDR3 protein: CASSYAGAWEQFF
CDR3 DNA: TGTGCCAGCAGTTACGCAGGGGCGTGGGAGCAGTTCTTC
D gene: -
V gene: TRBV6-6
clone size: -
J gene: TRBJ2-1

CDR3 protein: CASSVGSGGATDTQYF
CDR3 DNA: TGTGCCAGCAGCGTAGGTAGCGGGGGTGCCACAGATACGCAGTATTTT
D gene: TRBD2
V gene: TRBV9
clone size: -
J gene: TRBJ2-3

CDR3 protein: CASSLGRTGEAPSGANVLTF
CDR3 DNA: TGTGCCAGCAGCTTAGGTCGGACAGGCGAGGCCCCCTCTGGGGCCAACGTCCTGACTTTC
D gene: TRBD1
V gene: TRBV7-6
clone size: few
J gene: TRBJ2-6

CDR3 protein: CASSPPGHLAKNIQYF
CDR3 DNA: TGTGCCAGCAGTCCTCCGGGACACTTAGCCAAAAACATTCAGTACTTC
D gene: -
V gene: TRBV2
clone size: few
J gene: TRBJ2-4

CDR3 protein: CASSQESVTSGDQYF
CDR3 DNA: TGCGCCAGCAGCCAAGAATCGGTCACTAGCGGCGATCAGTACTTC
D gene: TRBD2
V gene: TRBV4-1
clone size: many
J gene: TRBJ2-4

CDR3 protein: CASSYVRGGQPQHF
CDR3 DNA: TGTGCCAGCAGTTACGTCCGTGGGGGTCAGCCCCAGCATTTT
D gene: -
V gene: TRBV6-2/TRBV6-3
clone size: -
J gene: TRBJ1-5

CDR3 protein: CALNTGDRVYNEQFF
CDR3 DNA: TGTGCCCTTAATACGGGGGACAGGGTCTACAATGAGCAGTTCTTC
D gene: TRBD1
V gene: TRBV7-2
clone size: many
J gene: TRBJ2-1

CDR3 protein: CASSQALGLPMSGEQFF
CDR3 DNA: TGTGCCAGCAGCCAAGCCTTAGGGCTTCCAATGAGTGGTGAGCAGTTCTTC
D gene: -
V gene: TRBV14
clone size: -
J gene: TRBJ2-1

CDR3 protein: CAIRIPSGANYTEAFF
CDR3 DNA: TGTGCCATCAGGATACCCTCGGGAGCCAACTACACTGAAGCTTTCTTT
D gene: -
V gene: TRBV10-3
clone size: -
J gene: TRBJ1-1

CDR3 protein: CASSLAIGTGGADTQYF
CDR3 DNA: TGTGCCAGCAGCTTAGCGATCGGGACAGGGGGGGCAGATACGCAGTATTTT
D gene: TRBD1
V gene: TRBV7-8
clone size: many
J gene: TRBJ2-3

CDR3 protein: CAVHEQYF
CDR3 DNA: TGTGCGGTCCACGAGCAGTACTTC
D gene: -
V gene: TRBV6-1
clone size: -
J gene: TRBJ2-7

CDR3 protein: CASSPMFPGELFF
CDR3 DNA: TGTGCCAGCAGCCCAATGTTCCCCGGGGAGCTGTTTTTT
D gene: -
V gene: TRBV14
clone size: many
J gene: TRBJ2-2

CDR3 protein: CAISEMPTDTQYF
CDR3 DNA: TGTGCCATCAGTGAAATGCCCACAGATACGCAGTATTTT
D gene: -
V gene: TRBV10-3
clone size: -
J gene: TRBJ2-3

CDR3 protein: CASSQKTGLGTEAFF
CDR3 DNA: TGTGCCAGCAGCCAAAAAACAGGGTTGGGCACTGAAGCTTTCTTT
D gene: -
V gene: TRBV4-2
clone size: once
J gene: TRBJ1-1

CDR3 protein: CASSAQSEITGELFF
CDR3 DNA: TGTGCCAGCAGTGCCCAATCGGAGATCACCGGGGAGCTGTTTTTT
D gene: -
V gene: TRBV12-3/TRBV12-4
clone size: -
J gene: TRBJ2-2

CDR3 protein: CASTGQGPAEKLFF
CDR3 DNA: TGTGCCAGTACCGGCCAGGGTCCCGCGGAAAAACTGTTTTTT
D gene: -
V gene: TRBV19
clone size: -
J gene: TRBJ1-4

CDR3 protein: CAISGGALNTGELFF
CDR3 DNA: TGTGCCATCAGTGGGGGGGCGCTCAACACCGGGGAGCTGTTTTTT
D gene: -
V gene: TRBV10-3
clone size: -
J gene: TRBJ2-2

CDR3 protein: CASSFPGPDGADTGELFF
CDR3 DNA: TGTGCCAGCAGTTTCCCAGGACCGGACGGAGCTGACACCGGGGAGCTGTTTTTT
D gene: -
V gene: TRBV28
clone size: -
J gene: TRBJ2-2

CDR3 protein: CASSFGGGRGTEAFF
CDR3 DNA: TGTGCCAGCAGTTTTGGTGGGGGCAGGGGCACTGAAGCTTTCTTT
D gene: -
V gene: TRBV27
clone size: few
J gene: TRBJ1-1

CDR3 protein: CASGLGQHYEQYF
CDR3 DNA: TGTGCCAGCGGATTGGGACAGCACTACGAGCAGTACTTC
D gene: TRBD1
V gene: TRBV6-1
clone size: -
J gene: TRBJ2-7

CDR3 protein: CASSLPGQATNTGELFF
CDR3 DNA: TGTGCCAGCAGCCTCCCGGGACAGGCAACGAACACCGGGGAGCTGTTTTTT
D gene: TRBD1
V gene: TRBV12-3/TRBV12-4
clone size: few
J gene: TRBJ2-2

CDR3 protein: CASSLSPGSYGYTF
CDR3 DNA: TGTGCCAGCAGCTTATCCCCAGGGAGCTATGGCTACACCTTC
D gene: -
V gene: TRBV7-9
clone size: -
J gene: TRBJ1-2

CDR3 protein: CSARVEGRIAKNIQYF
CDR3 DNA: TGCAGTGCTAGAGTTGAGGGTCGGATTGCCAAAAACATTCAGTACTTC
D gene: -
V gene: TRBV20-1
clone size: -
J gene: TRBJ2-4

CDR3 protein: CASRHPKRAETQREGYTF
CDR3 DNA: TGTGCCAGCCGACACCCGAAAAGGGCGGAAACCCAAAGAGAGGGCTACACCTTC
D gene: -
V gene: TRBV12-3/TRBV12-4
clone size: -
J gene: TRBJ1-2

CDR3 protein: CASSPESTGKETQYF
CDR3 DNA: TGTGCCAGCAGCCCCGAGAGTACAGGGAAAGAGACCCAGTACTTC
D gene: -
V gene: TRBV7-9
clone size: -
J gene: TRBJ2-5

CDR3 protein: CASSPIQLDGELFF
CDR3 DNA: TGTGCCAGCAGCCCGATACAACTGGACGGGGAGCTGTTTTTT
D gene: -
V gene: TRBV4-2
clone size: few
J gene: TRBJ2-2

CDR3 protein: CASRKTGGGYEQYF
CDR3 DNA: TGTGCCAGCAGAAAGACAGGGGGTGGGTACGAGCAGTACTTC
D gene: TRBD1
V gene: TRBV27
clone size: -
J gene: TRBJ2-7

CDR3 protein: CASSFGQGVNEQFF
CDR3 DNA: TGTGCCAGTAGTTTCGGACAGGGGGTCAATGAGCAGTTCTTC
D gene: TRBD1
V gene: TRBV19
clone size: many
J gene: TRBJ2-1

CDR3 protein: CASSPGSAGGREQYF
CDR3 DNA: TGTGCCAGCAGTCCGGGTTCCGCAGGGGGCCGCGAGCAGTACTTC
D gene: TRBD1
V gene: TRBV27
clone size: -
J gene: TRBJ2-7

CDR3 protein: CASSLGPSGSLYGYTF
CDR3 DNA: TGTGCCAGCAGCTTAGGTCCGTCCGGGAGTTTGTATGGCTACACCTTC
D gene: -
V gene: TRBV7-9
clone size: few
J gene: TRBJ1-2

CDR3 protein: CASMSSGGAGELFF
CDR3 DNA: TGTGCCAGCATGAGTTCCGGCGGGGCCGGGGAGCTGTTTTTT
D gene: -
V gene: TRBV19
clone size: few
J gene: TRBJ2-2

CDR3 protein: CASSLIMMVF
CDR3 DNA: TGTGCCAGCAGTTTAATTATGATGGTCTTT
D gene: -
V gene: TRBV12-3/TRBV12-4
clone size: -
J gene: TRBJ1-1

CDR3 protein: CASSLSGRYQETQYF
CDR3 DNA: TGTGCCAGCAGTTTGTCGGGCAGATACCAAGAGACCCAGTACTTC
D gene: -
V gene: TRBV12-3/TRBV12-4
clone size: few
J gene: TRBJ2-5